Listed below are T cell receptor beta chains from one sample, sequenced in a study of CD8+CD57+ T cells in acquired aplastic anemia. Using its own MiXCR run on the reads, TCRdb lists one record per CDR3 protein. The sample lists roughly 61,000 distinct CDR3 sequences; about 56% were seen once. Source material: sorted CD4+, CD8+, or CD8+CD57+ T cells (not recorded which) from PBMCs. These receptors all come from a human donor in good health, serving as a control. Both conserved end residues are part of each CDR3. A D gene is named only where the DNA matches it firmly. Expanded clones are given a class, and other clones once, few, many or no size at all.

CDR3 protein,CDR3 DNA,J gene,V gene,clone size,D gene
CASRGAGGETQYF,TGTGCCAGCAGGGGGGCCGGAGGAGAGACCCAGTACTTC,TRBJ2-5,TRBV7-2,-,-
CAQAVSQVYGYTF,TGTGCCCAGGCGGTCTCGCAAGTCTATGGCTACACCTTC,TRBJ1-2,TRBV7-9,-,-
CASSPWDSPTSDTQYF,TGTGCCAGCAGTCCCTGGGACTCCCCCACCTCCGATACGCAGTATTTT,TRBJ2-3,TRBV25-1,medium-sized,-
CASHRGGNTIYF,TGTGCCTCACACAGGGGAGGAAACACCATATATTTT,TRBJ1-3,TRBV30,many,TRBD1
CSASRLAASSPTAVAEQYF,TGCAGTGCTAGTAGACTAGCGGCCAGCTCACCGACGGCCGTGGCCGAGCAGTACTTC,TRBJ2-7,TRBV20-1,-,TRBD2
CASSSIRGQTNEQFF,TGTGCCAGCAGCTCAATAAGGGGACAGACTAATGAGCAGTTCTTC,TRBJ2-1,TRBV11-2,many,TRBD1
CASSLDSKYEQYF,TGTGCCAGCAGCTTGGACAGTAAATACGAGCAGTACTTC,TRBJ2-7,TRBV7-3,-,-
CASSRSGAETGELFF,TGTGCCAGCAGCCGGTCAGGGGCGGAAACCGGGGAGCTGTTTTTT,TRBJ2-2,TRBV7-3,once,-
CASSQTGQAGGELFF,TGTGCCAGCAGCCAGACGGGACAGGCCGGCGGGGAGCTGTTTTTT,TRBJ2-2,TRBV3-1,many,TRBD1
CASRGTGDSPLHF,TGTGCCAGCAGGGGGACAGGGGATTCACCCCTCCACTTT,TRBJ1-6,TRBV25-1,-,TRBD1
CASRRDLNYGYTF,TGTGCCAGCAGGAGGGATTTAAACTATGGCTACACCTTC,TRBJ1-2,TRBV2,-,-
CASRPEGQGAGNEKPFF,TGTGCCAGCAGACCGGAGGGACAGGGGGCAGGGAACGAAAAGCCGTTTTTT,TRBJ1-4,TRBV7-8,-,TRBD1
CASSRGQGPAPYGYAF,TGCGCCAGCAGTCGCGGACAGGGGCCTGCTCCCTATGGCTACGCCTTC,TRBJ1-2,TRBV10-2,-,TRBD1
CARRDSSGNTIYF,TGCGCCAGACGGGACAGCTCTGGAAACACCATATATTTT,TRBJ1-3,TRBV10-1,-,TRBD1
CASSQGRGEEKLFF,TGCGCCAGCAGCCAAGGACGGGGAGAAGAAAAACTGTTTTTT,TRBJ1-4,TRBV4-1,-,-
CSARPGQAFSYEQYF,TGCAGTGCTAGGCCGGGACAGGCGTTCTCCTACGAGCAGTACTTC,TRBJ2-7,TRBV20-1,many,TRBD1
CASSPGAGTSTDTQYF,TGCGCCAGCAGTCCGGGAGCGGGAACCAGCACAGATACGCAGTATTTT,TRBJ2-3,TRBV10-1,-,TRBD2
CSATGTGAFEQYF,TGCAGTGCGACCGGGACAGGGGCGTTTGAGCAGTACTTC,TRBJ2-7,TRBV29-1,-,TRBD1
CASSRGTGRENIQYF,TGCGCCAGCAGCCGAGGGACAGGGCGCGAAAACATTCAGTACTTC,TRBJ2-4,TRBV4-1,many,TRBD1
CSVEGLAGDTQYF,TGCAGCGTTGAGGGGCTAGCGGGAGATACGCAGTATTTT,TRBJ2-3,TRBV29-1,-,TRBD2
CASSLDRTGGLSGNTIYF,TGTGCCAGCAGCTTAGACCGGACAGGGGGCCTTTCTGGAAACACCATATATTTT,TRBJ1-3,TRBV11-2,-,TRBD1
CASSPRDGRNTIYF,TGTGCCAGCAGCCCTAGGGACGGTCGAAACACCATATATTTT,TRBJ1-3,TRBV7-6,-,-
CATSDPVRVNEQFF,TGTGCCACCAGTGACCCAGTCCGGGTCAACGAGCAGTTCTTC,TRBJ2-1,TRBV25-1,-,-
CASSFKREGQSYNEQFF,TGTGCCAGCAGCTTTAAGCGGGAGGGCCAATCCTACAATGAGCAGTTCTTC,TRBJ2-1,TRBV11-2,many,TRBD2
CAISESSETYEQYF,TGTGCCATCAGTGAGTCGTCAGAGACCTACGAGCAGTACTTC,TRBJ2-7,TRBV10-3,-,-
CASSLGGQGFYGYTF,TGTGCCAGCAGCTTAGGGGGACAGGGGTTTTATGGCTACACCTTC,TRBJ1-2,TRBV5-8,many,TRBD1
CASSPGTPGAQFF,TGTGCCAGCAGCCCAGGGACCCCGGGCGCGCAGTTCTTC,TRBJ2-1,TRBV4-2,many,-
CASSLSALGYEQFF,TGTGCCAGCAGCTTATCTGCGTTGGGCTATGAGCAGTTCTTC,TRBJ2-1,TRBV11-1,-,-
CASSLEGGDGYTF,TGTGCCAGCAGCTTGGAGGGGGGAGACGGCTACACCTTC,TRBJ1-2,TRBV4-2,-,-
CASSANTGGTGELFF,TGTGCCAGCAGCGCCAATACAGGGGGCACCGGGGAGCTGTTTTTT,TRBJ2-2,TRBV9,many,TRBD1
CAISGDWPRTQYF,TGTGCCATCAGTGGGGACTGGCCCCGGACCCAGTACTTC,TRBJ2-5,TRBV10-3,-,-
CATSRDRGTDTQYF,TGTGCCACCAGCAGGGACAGGGGCACAGATACGCAGTATTTT,TRBJ2-3,TRBV15,few,TRBD1